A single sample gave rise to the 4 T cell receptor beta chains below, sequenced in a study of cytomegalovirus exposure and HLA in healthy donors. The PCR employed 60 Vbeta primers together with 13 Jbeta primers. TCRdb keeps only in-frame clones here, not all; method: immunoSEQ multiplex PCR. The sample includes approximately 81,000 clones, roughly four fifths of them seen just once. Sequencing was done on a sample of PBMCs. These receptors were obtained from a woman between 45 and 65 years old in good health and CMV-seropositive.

The CDR3 region has the DNA TGTGCCACCAGCAGAGATAGGACAGGGGTGGGTGAGCAGTTCTTC. It encodes CATSRDRTGVGEQFF. The chain joins TRBV15 to TRBJ2-1, with 9 bases lining up with TRBD1. The V gene's germline CDR1 is LNHNV and CDR2 YYDKDF (reference sequence). The V gene end was trimmed by 0 bases and the J gene end by 9 bases; junction bases not matched to a gene: 6. The CDR3 length is 15 residues.

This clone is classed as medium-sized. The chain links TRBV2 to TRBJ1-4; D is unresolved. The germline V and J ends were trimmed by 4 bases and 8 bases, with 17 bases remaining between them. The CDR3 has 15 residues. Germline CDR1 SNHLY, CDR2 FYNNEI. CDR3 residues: CASSVEGTRNEKLFF. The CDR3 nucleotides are TGTGCCAGCAGTGTTGAGGGTACAAGGAACGAAAAACTGTTTTTT.

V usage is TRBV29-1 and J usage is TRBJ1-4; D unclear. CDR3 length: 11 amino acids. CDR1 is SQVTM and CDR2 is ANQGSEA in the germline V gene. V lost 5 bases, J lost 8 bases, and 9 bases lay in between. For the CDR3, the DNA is TGCAGCGTTTCAGACGGGGAAAAACTGTTTTTT. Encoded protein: CSVSDGEKLFF. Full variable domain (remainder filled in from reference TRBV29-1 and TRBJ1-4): SAVISQKPSRDICQRGTSLTIQCQVDSQVTMMFWYRQQPGQSLTLIATANQGSEATYESGFVIDKFPISRPNLTFSTLTVSNMSPEDSSIYLCSVSDGEKLFFGSGTQLSVL.

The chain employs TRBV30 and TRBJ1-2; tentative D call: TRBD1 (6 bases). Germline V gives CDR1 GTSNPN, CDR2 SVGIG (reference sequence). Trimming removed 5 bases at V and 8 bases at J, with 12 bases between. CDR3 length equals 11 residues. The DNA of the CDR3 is TGTGCCTGGGGACAGCTTCTCGGCTACACCTTC. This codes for CAWGQLLGYTF.